These 8 T cell receptor beta chains were all obtained from the same sample, sequenced in a study of response to subunit inactivated influenza vaccine. TCRdb ran MiXCR on the RT-PCR reads and lists one entry per CDR3 protein. In the table there are about 520,000 distinct CDR3 sequences, under 8.5% of which are singletons. The sequences come from PBMCs from blood, collected around 25 months after vaccination. Receptor source: a man between 50 and 70 years old who received an inactivated influenza vaccine.

This clonotype was detected only a few times. The CDR3 region has the DNA TGTGCCAGCAGTTTAGTCGTCCAGAGGAACGAGCAGTACTTC. Protein sequence: CASSLVVQRNEQYF. This chain joins TRBV12-3 or TRBV12-4 and TRBJ2-7; D is uncertain. V was trimmed by 1 base and J by 5 bases, leaving 12 bases between them. CDR3 length equals 14 residues.

This clonotype was detected only a few times. V and J are TRBV27 and TRBJ2-5, with no clear D. Germline loops: CDR1 MNHEY, CDR2 SMNVEV (reference sequence). There are 15 residues in the CDR3. V gave up 0 bases and J gave up 5 bases, with 13 bases separating them. The CDR3 loop is CASSLSTLRRETQYF. The CDR3 DNA reads TGTGCCAGCAGTTTATCAACCCTCAGGCGGGAGACCCAGTACTTC.

This clonotype was recorded at least ten times. V gene TRBV5-1 combines with J gene TRBJ1-4; D is uncertain. V lost 0 bases and J lost 10, with 7 bases in between. This CDR3 is built from 12 residues. Germline CDR1 SGHRS, CDR2 YFSETQ. The CDR3 DNA is TGCGCCAGCAGCTTGGACAGCCTAAAACTGTTTTTT. Residues: CASSLDSLKLFF.

The V and J genes are TRBV14 and TRBJ1-1; no clear D gene. CDR3 length equals 14 residues. CDR1 is SGHDN and CDR2 is FVKESK in the germline V gene. V gave up 0 bases and J gave up 4 bases, with 9 bases separating them. This chain's CDR3 is CASSQEGWTTEAFF. In DNA, the CDR3 is TGTGCCAGCAGCCAAGAGGGCTGGACCACTGAAGCTTTCTTT.

This clonotype was seen at least ten times. V gene TRBV6-1 combines with J gene TRBJ2-5, with D unresolved. Trimming pared 6 bases from V and 2 bases from J, leaving 13 bases between. CDR1 is MNHNS and CDR2 is SASEGT in the germline V gene. CDR3 length: 14 amino acids. Written as DNA, the CDR3 is TGTGCCAGCAGAAAGAGCGAGGTTCAAGAGACCCAGTACTTC. Its protein product is CASRKSEVQETQYF.

This chain connects TRBV5-5 to TRBJ1-1; D gene uncertain. Germline-derived CDR1 and CDR2 are SGHKS and YYEKEE (reference sequence). The CDR3 spans 12 residues. Trimming removed 0 bases from V and 9 bases from J, with 9 bases in between. The CDR3 bases are TGTGCCAGCAGCTTGGAGAGGTTAAAAGCTTTCTTT. This codes for CASSLERLKAFF.

This clonotype was recorded at least ten times. The chain combines TRBV5-1 with TRBJ1-1, with 7 bases aligning to TRBD1. With V trimmed by 0 bases and J by 5 bases, 4 bases remained unmatched. CDR3 length: 14 amino acids. The germline gives CDR1 SGHRS, CDR2 YFSETQ. This CDR3 reads CASSLAQGVTEAFF. In nucleotides, the CDR3 is TGCGCCAGCAGCTTGGCCCAGGGGGTTACTGAAGCTTTCTTT.

The chain is built from TRBV5-6 and TRBJ2-7; D perhaps matches TRBD2 (5 bases). The germline gives CDR1 SGHDT, CDR2 YYEEEE. V was clipped by 0 bases and J by 8 bases, with 12 bases between them. This CDR3 spans 13 amino acids. The CDR3 protein is CASSLDPGKQQYF. The CDR3 nucleotides read TGTGCCAGCAGCTTGGATCCCGGGAAGCAGCAGTACTTC.